The 11 T cell receptor beta chains given below trace back to one sample, sequenced in a study. TCRdb ran MiXCR on the RT-PCR reads and lists one entry per CDR3 protein. Of fewer than 800,000 distinct CDR3 sequences listed, 14% are singletons. The material sequenced was memory CD4+ T cells from blood. The receptors were gathered from a female donor in good health, serving as a healthy control.

This clonotype was found a few times. The V call is TRBV9, the J call TRBJ2-7; D gene unclear. There are 15 residues in the CDR3. V was cut by 0 bases and J by 3 bases, with 13 bases left in between. Per germline, CDR1 SGDLS and CDR2 YYNGEE. DNA of the CDR3: TGTGCCAGCAGCGTAGCGACGGACGCCCACTACGAGCAGTACTTC. Protein: CASSVATDAHYEQYF.

The rearrangement uses TRBV7-2 and TRBJ2-7, with D maybe TRBD2 (6 bases). The ends were cut back, 2 bases at V and 5 bases at J, with 13 bases in the middle. Per the germline V gene, CDR1 is SGHTA and CDR2 is FQGNSA. This CDR3 spans 14 amino acids. CDR3 nucleotides: TGTGCCAGCAGCTTACGGGCTAGCGCCCACGAGCAGTACTTC. It specifies CASSLRASAHEQYF.

The chain has TRBV5-4 and TRBJ2-1, with TRBD2 matching 7 bases. This CDR3 has 16 amino acids. CDR1 and CDR2 (germline): SGHNT, YYREEE (reference sequence). Trimming cost V 4 bases and J 3 bases; bases outside gene matches: 10. CDR3 sequence reads: CASSPRRDYSYNEQFF. The CDR3 DNA reads TGTGCCAGCAGCCCCCGACGGGACTATAGCTACAATGAGCAGTTCTTC.

This clonotype has a handful of counts. The chain links TRBV3-1 to TRBJ2-5; D call uncertain. There are 13 residues in the CDR3. V dropped 4 bases and J dropped 1 base, with 7 bases sitting between them. Germline CDR1 is LGHDT and CDR2 is YNNKEL (reference sequence). The CDR3 protein is CASSPVGQETQYF. The CDR3 nucleotides read TGTGCCAGCAGCCCCGTTGGCCAAGAGACCCAGTACTTC.

This clonotype was seen repeatedly, ten times or more. V is TRBV5-1 and J is TRBJ2-5; the D gene is possibly TRBD1 (6 bases). This CDR3 spans 14 amino acids. Germline V gene lookup returns CDR1 SGHRS and CDR2 YFSETQ. V was pared by 2 bases and J by 3 bases, with 11 bases between. CDR3 DNA sequence: TGCGCCAGCAGCTTACAGGGAGACAAAGAGACCCAGTACTTC. Translating gives CASSLQGDKETQYF.

This clonotype was counted a few times. The CDR3: CASSPTWGGTEAFF. CDR3 bases: TGCGCCAGCAGCCCCACCTGGGGGGGCACTGAAGCTTTCTTT. This chain joins TRBV5-1 and TRBJ1-1; D may be TRBD1 (5 bases). V lost 4 bases and J lost 4, with 14 bases in between. Germline assignment: CDR1 SGHRS and CDR2 YFSETQ. This CDR3 has 14 residues. Full variable domain (missing parts from reference TRBV5-1 and TRBJ1-1): KAGVTQTPRYLIKTRGQQVTLSCSPISGHRSVSWYQQTPGQGLQFLFEYFSETQRNKGNFPGRFSGRQFSNSRSEMNVSTLELGDSALYLCASSPTWGGTEAFFGQGTRLTVV.

This clonotype was recorded many times. The chain couples TRBV29-1 to TRBJ1-5, with a weak D call TRBD1 (5 bases). The CDR3 loop spans 13 amino acids. Per germline, CDR1 SQVTM and CDR2 ANQGSEA. V lost 4 bases and J 5 bases, leaving 12 bases between the germline ends. The DNA for the CDR3 is TGCAGCGTTGTCCCCCAGGGAGATCAGCCCCAGCATTTT. Translated: CSVVPQGDQPQHF.

The V gene is TRBV7-2, the J gene TRBJ1-5, with 7 bases identical to TRBD1. CDR3 size: 17 residues. Looked up from germline, CDR1 is SGHTA and CDR2 is FQGNSA. The V and J ends lost 2 bases and 7 bases, in that order; junction bases with no gene match: 14. The CDR3 region is CASSLWGPGGMDQPQHF. In nucleotides, the CDR3 is TGTGCCAGCAGCTTATGGGGGCCAGGGGGTATGGACCAGCCCCAGCATTTT.

V and J are TRBV23-1 and TRBJ2-2; 7 bases agree with TRBD1. TRBV23-1 is an ORF; its function is uncertain. The J segment lost 1 base and the V segment lost 0 bases, leaving 5 bases of the junction unmatched. This CDR3 has 17 residues. The CDR3 DNA sequence: TGCGCCAGCAGTCAATCGGCGGACAGGCGGAACACCGGGGAGCTGTTTTTT. Protein: CASSQSADRRNTGELFF.

This clonotype came up many times. The V call is TRBV29-1, the J call TRBJ2-5, with D tentatively TRBD1 (5 bases). The CDR3 is 11 residues long. With 4 bases removed from V and 5 bases from J, the gap between germline ends came to 8 bases. CDR1 and CDR2 from the germline V gene are SQVTM and ANQGSEA. CDR3 DNA sequence: TGCAGCGTTGCAGGGTATGAGACCCAGTACTTC. Residues: CSVAGYETQYF.

This clonotype showed up just a few times. This sequence joins TRBV6-2 or TRBV6-3 and TRBJ2-2; 8 nucleotides align to TRBD1. This CDR3 has 17 amino acids. Germline lookup yields CDR1 MNHEY and CDR2 SVGEGT. J gave up 3 bases and V 6 bases, and 12 bases lay outside the gene matches. CDR3 sequence reads: CASSRGQGASDTGELFF. CDR3 coding DNA: TGTGCCAGCAGCCGGGGGCAGGGGGCATCGGACACCGGGGAGCTGTTTTTT.